The clone carrying this T cell receptor (beta chain) was detected a few times. Its antigen is unknown. The sequenced template was cDNA made from the entire isolated RNA. Produced via immunoSEQ multiplex PCR; TCRdb's table is partial and in-frame only. The profile shows about 340,000 clones, 8% of them singletons. This CDR3 is built from 15 residues. V shed 10 bases and J shed 0 bases, with 17 bases lying between them. Germline V gene lookup returns CDR1 SEHNR and CDR2 FQNEAQ (reference sequence). The data originate from a study of beta chain features in type 1 diabetes. Study in general: Cell yields, gender and age were similar in healthy donors and patients. Cells sorted and examined across all samples totaled 90 million to 120 million. Broader study findings: A greater similarity of naive, central memory and Treg TCRB repertoires was seen among patients than among healthy donors. Shorter TCRB CDR3s, moderately but significantly so, marked every one of the four CD4+ subsets in Type 1 diabetes patients.

The specimen was central memory CD4+ T cells from blood. The receptor was derived from a woman aged 18-29 years in good health. This chain connects TRBV7-9 to TRBJ2-3, with D possibly TRBD2 on 7 matching bases. CDR3 in DNA: TGTGCCACCCCCTCGGAGGGGGGGAGCACAGATACGCAGTATTTT. Translating it yields CATPSEGGSTDTQYF.